This TCR beta chain is drawn from a study of technical replicates of blood from several donors. Germline-derived CDR1 and CDR2 are GTSNPN and SVGIG (reference sequence). The length of the CDR3 is 13 residues. The ends were cut back, 2 bases at V and 4 bases at J, with 12 bases in the middle. Profiling relied on immunoSEQ multiplex PCR, and the TCRdb table lists in-frame clones only, not all of them. The profile shows approximately 82,000 clones, roughly 95% of them singletons. The source of this sequence is a human donor in good health. The chain uses TRBV30 and TRBJ2-7, with unresolved D. The specimen was T cells isolated from PBMCs. The CDR3 nucleotides read TGTGCCTGGAGTCCGGCAGGCCAATACGAGCAGTACTTC. It is translated as CAWSPAGQYEQYF.